This T cell receptor (beta chain) was recovered during a study of OX40 agonist ivuxolimab in advanced cancers. Clones were sequenced by immunoSEQ multiplex PCR, and TCRdb holds only the in-frame ones, with some missing. This table has some 100,000 clones, 85% to 90% appearing once. CDR3 length equals 13 residues. With 5 bases removed from V and 4 bases from J, the gap between germline ends came to 11 bases. Germline V gene sequence: CDR1 SGHVT, CDR2 SQSDAQ. Study-wide results and caveats: At doses 0.1 to 3.0 mg/kg, CD4+ and CD8+ clones expanded.

Of note for this clone: Its specificity is unknown.

Sequences were derived from CD4+ or CD8+ T cells sorted from blood, sampled in a trial of the OX40 agonist ivuxolimab. The chain uses TRBV7-4 and TRBJ2-5; no clear D. This sequence was found in an adult with an advanced solid tumor such as melanoma, head and neck, liver or kidney cancer. The CDR3 coding sequence is TGTGCCAGCAGCGGCCATCCGCTAGAGACCCAGTACTTC. Translating gives CASSGHPLETQYF.